The source of this T cell receptor (beta chain) is a study of cytomegalovirus exposure and HLA in healthy donors. Study-level background: Sequencing of 150 million to 200 million T cells in an earlier analysis found around 100 million unique TCR beta sequences.

With regard to this clone: Its antigen is still unknown. Its ends do not fully match the called genes, so a read error is possible.

Notes on the study in general: Within an earlier analysis, most TCR beta V segments proved productive either about 90% or about 30% of the time. Sequence variants that were highly shared formed a cluster that was likely a sequencing artifact.

The PCR was carried out with 60 Vbeta primers and 13 Jbeta primers. Assay used: immunoSEQ multiplex PCR; TCRdb lists only in-frame clones, some missing. The sample holds about 100,000 clones. The CDR3 loop spans 17 amino acids. The germline V gene encodes CDR1 LNHDA and CDR2 SQIVND (reference sequence). V usage is TRBV19 and J usage is TRBJ1-4; 12 bases are a match to TRBD1. This sequence was found in a man aged 50-59 years in good health and CMV-seronegative. The material sequenced was PBMCs. CDR3 residues: CASSIGTGGSLSEKLFF. The CDR3 DNA follows: TGTGCCAGTAGCATAGGGACAGGGGGCTCATTAAGTGAAAAACTGTTTTTT.